The 22 T cell receptor beta chains below all came from one sample that was sequenced in a study of technical replicates of blood from several donors. Sequencing used immunoSEQ multiplex PCR; TCRdb keeps in-frame clones, though not all of them. The sample comprises 70,000 to 85,000 clones, roughly 97% of which are singletons, and over 0.15% rests with the top ten. What was sequenced was T cells isolated from PBMCs. The receptors were sampled from a human donor in good health.

This chain links TRBV19 with TRBJ2-7, with TRBD1 matching 8 bases. J was trimmed by 3 bases and V by 3 bases; bases with no gene match: 7. Germline values: CDR1 LNHDA, CDR2 SQIVND (reference sequence). This CDR3 contains 15 residues. The CDR3 bases are TGTGCCAGTAGTATTCGCGGACAGGGACTCTACGAGCAGTACTTC. Translation: CASSIRGQGLYEQYF. The entire variable domain, with the rest obtained from reference TRBV19 and TRBJ2-7, is as follows: DGGITQSPKYLFRKEGQNVTLSCEQNLNHDAMYWYRQDPGQGLRLIYYSQIVNDFQKGDIAEGYSVSREKKESFPLTVTSAQKNPTAFYLCASSIRGQGLYEQYFGPGTRLTVT.

This chain uses TRBV30 with TRBJ1-5, with a possible D match to TRBD1 (5 bases). The length of the CDR3 is 12 residues. V was pared by 1 base and J by 7 bases, with 8 bases between. CDR1 and CDR2 (germline): GTSNPN, SVGIG (reference sequence). Here the CDR3 DNA reads TGTGCCTGGAGTGCAGGGCCCCAGCCCCAGCATTTT. It specifies CAWSAGPQPQHF.

Here the CDR3 reads CASSLVGRGQTNEKLFF. For the CDR3, the DNA is TGTGCCAGCAGCTTAGTGGGCAGGGGGCAGACTAATGAAAAACTGTTTTTT. The V call is TRBV11-2, the J call TRBJ1-4, with 8 bases identical to TRBD1. Germline trimming cut 1 base from V and 2 bases from J; bases unmatched to any gene: 6. The germline gives CDR1 SGHAT, CDR2 FQNNGV. The CDR3 length is 17 residues. The whole variable domain, remainder taken from reference TRBV11-2 and TRBJ1-4, is EAGVAQSPRYKIIEKRQSVAFWCNPISGHATLYWYQQILGQGPKLLIQFQNNGVVDDSQLPKDRFSAERLKGVDSTLKIQPAKLEDSAVYLCASSLVGRGQTNEKLFFGSGTQLSVL.

This sequence joins TRBV2 and TRBJ2-5; D is unclear. The CDR3 extends over 11 amino acids. Germline-derived CDR1 and CDR2 are SNHLY and FYNNEI. The V end was cut by 7 bases, the J end by 3 bases, with 6 bases between. CDR3 loop: CASTGEETQYF. CDR3 sequence (DNA): TGTGCCAGCACCGGAGAAGAGACCCAGTACTTC.

V gene TRBV5-6 combines with J gene TRBJ2-2; TRBD1 might be the D (5 bases). V was clipped by 2 bases and J by 7 bases, with 15 bases between them. The CDR3 totals 15 residues. Germline V lookup: CDR1 SGHDT, CDR2 YYEEEE. Written as DNA, the CDR3 is TGTGCCAGCAGCTTTTACACAGGCCCCATCGGGGAGCTGTTTTTT. This gives the protein CASSFYTGPIGELFF.

V gene TRBV7-3 combines with J gene TRBJ1-1; D call uncertain. The germline V gene encodes CDR1 SGHTA and CDR2 FQGTGA. The CDR3 is 13 residues long. V lost 2 bases and J 6 bases, leaving 10 bases between the germline ends. The CDR3 loop is CASSLSVASEAFF. DNA of the CDR3: TGTGCCAGCAGCTTATCGGTAGCTTCTGAAGCTTTCTTT.

The J gene is TRBJ2-2, the V gene TRBV4-1, with D perhaps matching TRBD2 (5 bases). This CDR3 is built from 14 residues. Trimming cost V 1 base and J 13 bases, with 16 bases left between them. CDR1 and CDR2 (germline): MGHRA, YSYEKL. The CDR3 region has the DNA TGCGCCAGCAGCCAAGCCGGCCTAGCCCGGCCGCTGTTTTTT. It encodes CASSQAGLARPLFF.

The CDR3 region is CSGSYRGEGYEQYF. CDR3 coding DNA: TGCAGCGGATCTTACAGGGGTGAGGGCTACGAGCAGTACTTC. The chain joins TRBV29-1 to TRBJ2-7, with 7 bases lining up with TRBD1. The germline CDR1 and CDR2 sequences are SQVTM and ANQGSEA. This CDR3 has 14 amino acids. The V and J ends lost 7 bases and 3 bases, in that order; junction bases with no gene match: 12.

V gene TRBV14 combines with J gene TRBJ2-3; D perhaps matches TRBD1 (6 bases). V was cut by 1 base and J by 5 bases, with 16 bases left in between. Germline CDR1 SGHDN, CDR2 FVKESK. The CDR3 is made up of 16 amino acids. The CDR3 loop reads CASSQVQGSDGDTQYF. In DNA form, the CDR3 reads TGTGCCAGCAGCCAAGTTCAGGGGTCTGATGGAGATACGCAGTATTTT.

CDR3 loop: CASSGVGGKEDGGHSSYNEQFF. The CDR3 DNA reads as TGTGCCAGCAGCGGTGTTGGGGGAAAGGAGGACGGGGGTCATAGCTCCTACAATGAGCAGTTCTTC. The gene calls are TRBV9 and TRBJ2-1; the D gene is possibly TRBD2 (6 bases). This CDR3 comprises 22 residues. The germline gives CDR1 SGDLS, CDR2 YYNGEE. V lost 3 bases and J 0 bases, leaving 31 bases between the germline ends. Full variable domain (missing parts from reference TRBV9 and TRBJ2-1): DSGVTQTPKHLITATGQRVTLRCSPRSGDLSVYWYQQSLDQGLQFLIQYYNGEERAKGNILERFSAQQFPDLHSELNLSSLELGDSALYFCASSGVGGKEDGGHSSYNEQFFGPGTRLTVL.

The V and J genes are TRBV5-6 and TRBJ1-1, with D perhaps TRBD1 (5 bases). The V gene lost 1 base and the J gene lost 4 bases, with 20 bases spanning the gap. CDR1 and CDR2 (germline): SGHDT, YYEEEE. The CDR3 runs 17 residues. The CDR3 nucleotides read TGTGCCAGCAGCTTGTTTTCAGGGCTTGCATCGCGCACTGAAGCTTTCTTT. Translated: CASSLFSGLASRTEAFF.

V is TRBV7-9 and J is TRBJ1-2; no clear D. The CDR3 length is 12 residues. With 6 bases removed from V and 5 bases from J, the gap between germline ends came to 10 bases. CDR1 is SEHNR, CDR2 FQNEAQ, per germline (reference sequence). DNA of the CDR3: TGTGCCAGCAGTCTTAATCTGTATGGCTACACCTTC. The encoded protein is CASSLNLYGYTF.

DNA for the CDR3: TGCAGCGTTAGGCCAGCAGGGGGCTACGGCGAGCAGTACTTC. Translating gives CSVRPAGGYGEQYF. The rearrangement uses TRBV29-1 and TRBJ2-7; 8 nucleotides agree with TRBD1. From germline, CDR1 is SQVTM and CDR2 ANQGSEA. The CDR3 runs 14 residues. After removal of 5 bases from V and 6 bases from J, the junction contained 12 bases not matched to a gene.

V gene TRBV7-3 combines with J gene TRBJ1-1; weak D call: TRBD1 (5 bases). Trimming pared 3 bases from V and 3 bases from J, leaving 11 bases between. The V gene's germline CDR1 is SGHTA and CDR2 FQGTGA. The CDR3 runs 14 residues. This CDR3 reads CASSFTPGDTEAFF. Here the CDR3 DNA reads TGTGCCAGCAGCTTCACCCCGGGGGACACTGAAGCTTTCTTT. The full variable domain, with the rest looked up from reference TRBV7-3 and TRBJ1-1, is GAGVSQTPSNKVTEKGKYVELRCDPISGHTALYWYRQSLGQGPEFLIYFQGTGAADDSGLPNDRFFAVRPEGSVSTLKIQRTERGDSAVYLCASSFTPGDTEAFFGQGTRLTVV.

This rearrangement joins TRBV6-1 to TRBJ1-5; D unclear. V lost 10 bases to trimming and J lost 3 bases, with 13 bases between them. Germline CDR1 and CDR2: MNHNS and SASEGT. CDR3 length: 13 amino acids. The CDR3 bases are TGTGCCATTAGTACTGGTCCCAATCAGCCCCAGCATTTT. Its translation is CAISTGPNQPQHF.

The CDR3 spells CSVGLAGYNEQFF. Written as DNA, the CDR3 is TGCAGCGTTGGACTAGCGGGGTACAATGAGCAGTTCTTC. The chain links TRBV29-1 to TRBJ2-1; 11 nucleotides line up with TRBD2. The germline CDR1 and CDR2 sequences are SQVTM and ANQGSEA. The CDR3 length is 13 residues. Unmatched junction bases numbered 0, after V lost 4 bases and J lost 4 bases.

V usage is TRBV28 and J usage is TRBJ2-3, with D hard to call. Looked up from germline, CDR1 is MDHEN and CDR2 is SYDVKM. CDR3 size: 14 residues. V was shortened by 5 bases and J by 5 bases, with 14 bases between the two germline ends. CDR3 sequence reads: CASSASYTGDTQYF. For the CDR3, the DNA is TGTGCCAGCAGTGCTAGTTATACCGGAGATACGCAGTATTTT.

This chain uses TRBV7-9 with TRBJ2-4; 9 bases fit TRBD1. The CDR3 loop spans 14 amino acids. Germline CDR1 and CDR2: SEHNR and FQNEAQ (reference sequence). V lost 4 bases and J lost 4; bases outside the gene matches: 2. The CDR3, as DNA: TGTGCCAGCAGCTCAGGACAGGGGAAAAACATTCAGTACTTC. It specifies CASSSGQGKNIQYF.

This rearrangement joins TRBV11-2 to TRBJ2-7, with TRBD2 identical over 14 bases. CDR3 length: 15 amino acids. Germline values: CDR1 SGHAT, CDR2 FQNNGV. The V and J ends lost 3 bases and 5 bases, in that order; junction bases with no gene match: 3. The CDR3 DNA follows: TGTGCCAGCAGCTTTGGACTAGCGGGGGGCAACGAGCAGTACTTC. It is translated as CASSFGLAGGNEQYF.

In this sample, this clone turned up once. The V and J genes are TRBV4-1 and TRBJ2-2; 10 bases match TRBD2. Germline V gene data show CDR1 as MGHRA and CDR2 as YSYEKL. This CDR3 has 17 amino acids. Trimming removed 7 bases from V and 5 bases from J; junction bases left unmatched: 13. CDR3 sequence: CASTHGAGGLSTGELFF. CDR3 bases: TGCGCCAGCACGCACGGAGCGGGGGGGCTCAGTACCGGGGAGCTGTTTTTT.

The V gene is TRBV5-1, the J gene TRBJ2-1; 10 bases match TRBD2. The CDR3 is 16 amino acids. Germline V gene sequence: CDR1 SGHRS, CDR2 YFSETQ. Trimming at V came to 2 bases and at J to 6 bases, leaving 8 bases not matched to a gene. For the CDR3, the DNA is TGCGCCAGCAGCTTAGCTAGCGGGAGTCTATCCAATGAGCAGTTCTTC. It codes for CASSLASGSLSNEQFF.

This chain joins TRBV6-6 and TRBJ1-2, with 9 positions matching TRBD1. Germline V gene data show CDR1 as MNHNY and CDR2 as SVGAGI (reference sequence). The trim removed 6 bases at V and 4 bases at J, leaving 12 bases unmatched. The CDR3 is made up of 16 amino acids. CDR3 sequence (DNA): TGTGCCAGCAGGGTCCCGGGACAGGGACTGACCTATGGCTACACCTTC. This sequence encodes CASRVPGQGLTYGYTF.